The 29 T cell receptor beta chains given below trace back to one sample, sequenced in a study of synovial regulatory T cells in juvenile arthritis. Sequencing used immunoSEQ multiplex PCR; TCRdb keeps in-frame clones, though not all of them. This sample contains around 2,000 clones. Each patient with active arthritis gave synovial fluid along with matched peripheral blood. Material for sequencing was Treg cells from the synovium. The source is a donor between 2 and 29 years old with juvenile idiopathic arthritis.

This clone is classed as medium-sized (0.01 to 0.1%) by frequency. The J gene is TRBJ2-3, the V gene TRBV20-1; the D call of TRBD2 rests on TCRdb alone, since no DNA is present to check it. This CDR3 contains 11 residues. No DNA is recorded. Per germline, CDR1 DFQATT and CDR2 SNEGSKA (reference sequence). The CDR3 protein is CSARPLGTQYF.

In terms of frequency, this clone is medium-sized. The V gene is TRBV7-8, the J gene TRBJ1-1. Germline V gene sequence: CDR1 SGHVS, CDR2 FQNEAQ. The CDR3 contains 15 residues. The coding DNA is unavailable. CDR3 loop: CASSLGPGLNTEAFF.

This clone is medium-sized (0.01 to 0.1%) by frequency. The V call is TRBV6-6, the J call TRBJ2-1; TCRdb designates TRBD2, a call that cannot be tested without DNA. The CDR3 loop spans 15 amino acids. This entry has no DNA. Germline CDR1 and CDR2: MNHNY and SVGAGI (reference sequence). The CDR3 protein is CASIGGGSSYNEQFF.

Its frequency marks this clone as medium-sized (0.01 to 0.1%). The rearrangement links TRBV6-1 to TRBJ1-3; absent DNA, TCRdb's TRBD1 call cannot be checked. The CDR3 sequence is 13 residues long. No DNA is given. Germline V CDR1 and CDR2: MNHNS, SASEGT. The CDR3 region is CASIRGPGNTIYF.

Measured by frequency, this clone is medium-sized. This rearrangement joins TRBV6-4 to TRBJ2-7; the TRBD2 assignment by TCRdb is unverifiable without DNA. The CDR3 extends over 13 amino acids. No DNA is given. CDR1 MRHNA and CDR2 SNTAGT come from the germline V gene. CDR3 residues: CATKTSGSPEQYF.

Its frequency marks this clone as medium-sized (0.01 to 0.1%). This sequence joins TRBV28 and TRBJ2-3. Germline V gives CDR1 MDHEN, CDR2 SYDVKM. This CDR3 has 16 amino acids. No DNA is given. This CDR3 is CASSLRRTPGTDTQYF.

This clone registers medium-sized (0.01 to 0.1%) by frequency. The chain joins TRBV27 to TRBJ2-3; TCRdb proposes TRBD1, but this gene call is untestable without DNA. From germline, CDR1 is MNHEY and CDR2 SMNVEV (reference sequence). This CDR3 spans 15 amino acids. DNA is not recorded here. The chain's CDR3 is CASSPGQGITDTQYF.

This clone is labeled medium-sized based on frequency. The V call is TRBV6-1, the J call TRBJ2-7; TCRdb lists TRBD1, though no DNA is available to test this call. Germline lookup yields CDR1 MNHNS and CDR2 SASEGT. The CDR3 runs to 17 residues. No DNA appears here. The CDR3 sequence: CASSDVRGDRGNYEQYF.

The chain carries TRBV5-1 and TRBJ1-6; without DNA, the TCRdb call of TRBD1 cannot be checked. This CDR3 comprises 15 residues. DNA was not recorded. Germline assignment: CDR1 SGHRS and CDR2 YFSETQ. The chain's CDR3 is CASSRDRAPNSPLHF.

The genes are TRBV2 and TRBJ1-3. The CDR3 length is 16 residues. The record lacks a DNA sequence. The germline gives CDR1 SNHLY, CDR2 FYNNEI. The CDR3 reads CASSGLVGRSGNTIYF.

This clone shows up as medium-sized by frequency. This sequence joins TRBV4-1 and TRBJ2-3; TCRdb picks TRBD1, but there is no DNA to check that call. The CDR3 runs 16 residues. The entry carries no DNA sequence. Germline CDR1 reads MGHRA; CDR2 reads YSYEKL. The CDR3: CASSQEQGVGTDTQYF.

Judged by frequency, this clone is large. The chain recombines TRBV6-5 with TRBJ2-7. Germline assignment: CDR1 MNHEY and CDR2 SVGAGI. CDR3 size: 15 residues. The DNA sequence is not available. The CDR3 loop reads CASSGRSPSSYEQYF.

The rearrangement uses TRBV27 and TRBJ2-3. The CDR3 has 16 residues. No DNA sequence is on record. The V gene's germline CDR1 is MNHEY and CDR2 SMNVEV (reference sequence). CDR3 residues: CASSSSVGLNTDTQYF.

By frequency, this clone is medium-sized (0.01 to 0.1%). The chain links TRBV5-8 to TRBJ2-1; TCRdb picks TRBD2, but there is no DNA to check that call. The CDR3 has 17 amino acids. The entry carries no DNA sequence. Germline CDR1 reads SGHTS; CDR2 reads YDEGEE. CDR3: CASSLQSGSYTYNEQFF.

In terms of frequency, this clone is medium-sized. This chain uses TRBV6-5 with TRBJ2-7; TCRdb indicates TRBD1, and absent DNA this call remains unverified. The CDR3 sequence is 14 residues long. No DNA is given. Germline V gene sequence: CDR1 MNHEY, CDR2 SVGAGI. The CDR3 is CATAQGYGSYEQYF.

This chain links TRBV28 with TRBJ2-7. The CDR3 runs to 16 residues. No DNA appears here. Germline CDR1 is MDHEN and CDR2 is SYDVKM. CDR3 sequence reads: CASSPPRDPNTVRQYF.

CDR3 region: CASSSKVSRGTQYF. V is TRBV27 and J is TRBJ2-5; TCRdb gives TRBD1 as the D gene, but with no DNA this cannot be confirmed. CDR3 length: 14 residues. Nucleotide data are not available. CDR1 and CDR2 (germline): MNHEY, SMNVEV (reference sequence).

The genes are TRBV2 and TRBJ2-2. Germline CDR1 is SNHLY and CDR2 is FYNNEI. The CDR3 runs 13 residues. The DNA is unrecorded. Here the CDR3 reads CASNTRNTGELFF. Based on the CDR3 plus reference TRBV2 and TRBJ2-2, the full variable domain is EPEVTQTPSHQVTQMGQEVILRCVPISNHLYFYWYRQILGQKVEFLVSFYNNEISEKSEIFDDQFSVERPDGSNFTLKIRSTKLEDSAMYFCASNTRNTGELFFGEGSRLTVL.

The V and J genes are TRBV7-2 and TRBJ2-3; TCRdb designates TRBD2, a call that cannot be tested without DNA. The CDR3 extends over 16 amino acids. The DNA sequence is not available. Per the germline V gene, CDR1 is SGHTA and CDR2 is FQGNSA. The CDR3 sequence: CASSLVGTSGTDTQYF.

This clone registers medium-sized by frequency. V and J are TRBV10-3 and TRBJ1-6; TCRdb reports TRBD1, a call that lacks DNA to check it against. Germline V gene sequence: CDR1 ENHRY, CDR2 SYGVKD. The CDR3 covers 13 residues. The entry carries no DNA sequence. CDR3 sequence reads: CAVWDSIFSSLHF.

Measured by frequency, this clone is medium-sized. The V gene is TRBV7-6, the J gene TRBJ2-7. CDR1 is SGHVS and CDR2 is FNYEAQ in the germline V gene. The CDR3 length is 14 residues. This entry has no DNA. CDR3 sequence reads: CASSLAYEGREQYF.

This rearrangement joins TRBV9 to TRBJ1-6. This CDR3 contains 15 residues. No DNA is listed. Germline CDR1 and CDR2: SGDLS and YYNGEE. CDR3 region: CASSSRTYYNSPLHF.

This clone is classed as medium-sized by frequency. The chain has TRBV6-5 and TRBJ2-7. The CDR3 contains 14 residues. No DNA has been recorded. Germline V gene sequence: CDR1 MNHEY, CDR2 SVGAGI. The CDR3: CASTPLLGSYEQYF.

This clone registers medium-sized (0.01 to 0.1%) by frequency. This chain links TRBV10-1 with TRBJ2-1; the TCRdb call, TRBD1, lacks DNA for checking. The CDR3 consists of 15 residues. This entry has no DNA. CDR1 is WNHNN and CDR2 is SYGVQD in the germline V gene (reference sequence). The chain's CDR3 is CASTPGTGQYNEQFF.

The CDR3 spells CASSYSSSGDTGELFF. This chain joins TRBV6-6 and TRBJ2-2; TCRdb outputs TRBD2, but without DNA this stays unchecked. This CDR3 has 16 amino acids. No DNA appears here. CDR1 is MNHNY and CDR2 is SVGAGI in the germline V gene (reference sequence).

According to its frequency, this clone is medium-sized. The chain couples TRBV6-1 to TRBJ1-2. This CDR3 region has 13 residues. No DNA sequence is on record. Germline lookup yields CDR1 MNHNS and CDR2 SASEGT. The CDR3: CAASVTQLYGYTF.

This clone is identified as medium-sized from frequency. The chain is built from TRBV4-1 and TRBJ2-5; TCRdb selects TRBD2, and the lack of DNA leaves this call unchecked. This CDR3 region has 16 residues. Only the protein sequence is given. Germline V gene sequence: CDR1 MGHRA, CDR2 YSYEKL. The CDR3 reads CASSQGRAGVRETQYF.

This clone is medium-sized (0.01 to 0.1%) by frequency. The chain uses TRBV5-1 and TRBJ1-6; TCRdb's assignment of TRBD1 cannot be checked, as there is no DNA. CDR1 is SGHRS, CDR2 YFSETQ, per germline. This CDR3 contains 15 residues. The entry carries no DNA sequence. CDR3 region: CASSLAGVNNSPLHF.

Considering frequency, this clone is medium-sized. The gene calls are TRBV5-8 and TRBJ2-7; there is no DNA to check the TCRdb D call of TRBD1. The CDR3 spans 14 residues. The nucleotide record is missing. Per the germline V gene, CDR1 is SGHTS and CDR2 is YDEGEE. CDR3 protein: CASSLRGQKYEQYF.